This passage covers 23 T cell receptor beta chains from one sample sequenced in a study of T cells in Graves' hyperthyroidism and ophthalmopathy. Researchers took RNA transcripts and amplified the TCR beta CDR3 regions from them. A first-round RT-PCR of the TCR CDR3 used the HTBI primer set. TCRdb recomputed calls from the multiplex PCR reads with MiXCR, one row per CDR3 protein. Of roughly 100,000 distinct CDR3 sequences in the sample, about 51% were seen once. Sequencing was carried out using blood. The receptors here all came from a woman aged 40 to 50 with Graves' hyperthyroidism.

This clonotype was recorded at least ten times. The chain joins TRBV7-2 to TRBJ2-7, with no clear D. The germline V gene encodes CDR1 SGHTA and CDR2 FQGNSA. The CDR3 is 13 amino acids. Trimming cost V 4 bases and J 7 bases, with 14 bases left between them. The CDR3 loop is CASSSVLYVEQYF. For the CDR3, the DNA is TGTGCCAGCAGCTCGGTCCTTTACGTGGAGCAGTACTTC.

In this sample, this clonotype turned up many times. The J gene is TRBJ2-7, the V gene TRBV27, with TRBD2 matching 9 bases. The length of the CDR3 is 14 residues. Germline V gene data show CDR1 as MNHEY and CDR2 as SMNVEV (reference sequence). The junction had 4 bases not matched to a gene; V was cut back by 3 bases and J by 4 bases. In DNA, the CDR3 is TGTGCCAGCAGTTTCTGGCGGGAGGGATACGAGCAGTACTTC. This codes for CASSFWREGYEQYF.

The V and J genes are TRBV6-5 and TRBJ2-5; possible D gene TRBD1, 6 bases. Trimming removed 5 bases at V and 7 bases at J, with 14 bases between. Germline V lookup: CDR1 MNHEY, CDR2 SVGAGI. This CDR3 spans 13 amino acids. The CDR3 coding sequence is TGTGCCAGCAGTCCGTCTATAGGGGGGACCCAGTACTTC. Encoded protein: CASSPSIGGTQYF.

The chain links TRBV7-2 to TRBJ2-2; 11 bases are shared with TRBD1. This CDR3 region has 13 residues. V lost 5 bases and J lost 10; bases outside the gene matches: 3. CDR1 and CDR2 (germline): SGHTA, FQGNSA. The CDR3 coding sequence is TGTGCCAGCAGCCCGGGACAGGGGGTGGAGCTGTTTTTT. It translates to CASSPGQGVELFF.

The sample holds many counts of this clonotype. The chain uses TRBV5-5 and TRBJ1-3, with D unresolved. The ends were cut back, 2 bases at V and 4 bases at J, with 10 bases in the middle. The CDR3 has 14 residues. Germline CDR1 is SGHKS and CDR2 is YYEKEE (reference sequence). The CDR3 sequence is CASSFDSQGNTIYF. The CDR3 nucleotides are TGTGCCAGCAGCTTCGACTCCCAAGGAAACACCATATATTTT.

As DNA, the CDR3 is TGTGCCTGGAGTTCGACAGGGGGCGTCTACGAGCAGTACTTC. The encoded protein is CAWSSTGGVYEQYF. This chain joins TRBV30 and TRBJ2-7, with 10 positions matching TRBD1. CDR1 and CDR2 (germline): GTSNPN, SVGIG (reference sequence). J lost 3 bases, V lost 2 bases, and 4 bases had no gene match. The CDR3 sequence is 14 residues long.

This clonotype has at least ten counts. The chain uses TRBV7-9 and TRBJ1-1; D uncertain. This CDR3 spans 11 amino acids. V dropped 1 base and J dropped 4 bases, with 1 base sitting between them. CDR1 and CDR2 (germline): SEHNR, FQNEAQ (reference sequence). The CDR3 DNA sequence: TGTGCCAGCAGCTTAGGCACTGAAGCTTTCTTT. Translation: CASSLGTEAFF.

The chain recombines TRBV10-3 with TRBJ1-2, with TRBD1 as a possible D gene (5 bases). Germline V CDR1 and CDR2: ENHRY, SYGVKD. Between the trimmed V and J ends, which lost 5 bases and 5 bases, there was a span of 12 bases. The CDR3 has 13 residues. The CDR3 sequence is CAISLGVEYGYTF. DNA of the CDR3: TGTGCCATCAGTCTGGGGGTAGAGTATGGCTACACCTTC.

This chain links TRBV7-9 with TRBJ1-4; 7 nucleotides line up with TRBD1. This CDR3 contains 14 residues. Unmatched junction bases numbered 4, after V lost 7 bases and J lost 2 bases. CDR1 is SEHNR, CDR2 FQNEAQ, per germline (reference sequence). In DNA, the CDR3 is TGTGCCAGCATAGCCAGGGGGACTAATGAAAAACTGTTTTTT. It translates to CASIARGTNEKLFF.

This clonotype was observed at least ten times. The J gene is TRBJ2-7, the V gene TRBV20-1; 7 bases agree with TRBD2. The V gene end was trimmed by 5 bases and the J gene end by 5 bases; junction bases not matched to a gene: 6. The CDR3 is made up of 12 amino acids. Germline values: CDR1 DFQATT, CDR2 SNEGSKA (reference sequence). CDR3 residues: CSASSGFNEQYF. The CDR3 nucleotides read TGCAGTGCTTCTAGCGGATTTAACGAGCAGTACTTC.

As for this clonotype: Being one base from a much bigger clone, this may be a read error. The chain combines TRBV4-1 with TRBJ2-7, with TRBD2 as a possible D gene (6 bases). Between the trimmed V and J ends, which lost 1 base and 5 bases, there was a span of 12 bases. The germline V gene has CDR1 MGHRA and CDR2 YSYEKL. There are 14 residues in the CDR3. CDR3 in amino acids: CASSQGDWSHEQYF. The CDR3 DNA follows: TGCGCCAGCAGCCAAGGGGACTGGTCCCACGAGCAGTACTTC.

Points on this clonotype: This may come from a read error, since a much larger clone is one base off. The gene calls are TRBV7-8 and TRBJ2-3; D remains ambiguous. CDR1 is SGHVS, CDR2 FQNEAQ, per germline. The CDR3 has 13 residues. CDR3 region: CASNLLLDDTQYF. CDR3 coding DNA: TGTGCCAGCAACTTATTGCTAGACGATACGCAGTATTTT. Variable domain in full (rest from reference TRBV7-8 and TRBJ2-3): GAGVSQSPRYKVAKRGQDVALRCDPISGHVSLFWYQQALGQGPEFLTYFQNEAQLDKSGLPSDRFFAERPEGSVSTLKIQRTQQEDSAVYLCASNLLLDDTQYFGPGTRLTVL.

This chain links TRBV7-6 with TRBJ1-1, with D possibly being TRBD1 (5 bases). CDR1 is SGHVS, CDR2 FNYEAQ, per germline. CDR3 length: 15 amino acids. Trimming left V 1 base short and J 2 bases short, with 11 bases between. DNA of the CDR3: TGTGCCAGCAGCTTAGTGCAGGGATCCAACACTGAAGCTTTCTTT. Amino acids: CASSLVQGSNTEAFF.

V is TRBV7-3 and J is TRBJ1-2, with D possibly matching TRBD1 (5 bases). Per germline, CDR1 SGHTA and CDR2 FQGTGA. V was pared by 7 bases and J by 8 bases, with 17 bases between. This CDR3 is 13 amino acids long. CDR3 in DNA: TGTGCCAGCATCACCGGGGGAGGTGGAGGCTACACCTTC. Its protein is CASITGGGGGYTF.

CDR3 DNA sequence: TGCAGCTTGGATGGGTTGCAAGAGACCCAGTACTTC. It is translated as CSLDGLQETQYF. This chain links TRBV29-1 with TRBJ2-5, with D unresolved. Germline-derived CDR1 and CDR2 are SQVTM and ANQGSEA. The CDR3 loop spans 12 amino acids. V dropped 8 bases and J dropped 2 bases, with 12 bases sitting between them.

This clonotype was recorded at least ten times. The rearrangement joins TRBV5-1 to TRBJ1-1; D uncertain. This CDR3 is 13 amino acids long. Trimming took off 0 bases at V and 4 bases at J, with 7 bases between the two ends. The germline gives CDR1 SGHRS, CDR2 YFSETQ. CDR3 DNA: TGCGCCAGCAGCTTGGATTTGACCACTGAAGCTTTCTTT. Translating it yields CASSLDLTTEAFF. Complete variable domain (other parts from reference TRBV5-1 and TRBJ1-1): KAGVTQTPRYLIKTRGQQVTLSCSPISGHRSVSWYQQTPGQGLQFLFEYFSETQRNKGNFPGRFSGRQFSNSRSEMNVSTLELGDSALYLCASSLDLTTEAFFGQGTRLTVV.

In the case of this clonotype: At one end, the junction sequence differs from germline, possibly due to a read error. The chain has TRBV4-2 and TRBJ2-6, with 9 positions matching TRBD1. Germline V CDR1 and CDR2: LGHNA, YNFKEQ. The length of the CDR3 is 13 residues. This chain's CDR3 is CASSGTGWDTEAF. The CDR3 DNA reads TGTGCCAGCAGCGGGACAGGGTGGGACACTGAAGCTTTC.

As for this clonotype: The CDR3 carries no conserved terminal phenylalanine or tryptophan, so it likely arises from a read error. The chain is built from TRBV15 and TRBJ2-5; 10 positions agree with TRBD2. With V trimmed by 5 bases and J by 2 bases, 11 bases remained unmatched. The germline V gene has CDR1 LNHNV and CDR2 YYDKDF (reference sequence). The CDR3 sequence is 17 residues long. CDR3 in amino acids: CATSPPASGSRQETQYS. In nucleotides, the CDR3 is TGTGCCACCAGCCCGCCGGCTAGCGGGAGCCGTCAAGAGACCCAGTACTCC.

This clonotype was seen ten or more times. This chain links TRBV7-3 with TRBJ2-3; D remains unclear. The CDR3 consists of 13 residues. V lost 5 bases, J lost 8 bases, and 14 bases lay in between. Looked up from germline, CDR1 is SGHTA and CDR2 is FQGTGA. CDR3: CASSRTILGTQYF. The CDR3 region has the DNA TGTGCCAGCAGCAGGACCATCCTGGGTACGCAGTATTTT. The whole variable domain, filled in from reference TRBV7-3 and TRBJ2-3, reads GAGVSQTPSNKVTEKGKYVELRCDPISGHTALYWYRQSLGQGPEFLIYFQGTGAADDSGLPNDRFFAVRPEGSVSTLKIQRTERGDSAVYLCASSRTILGTQYFGPGTRLTVL.

The chain employs TRBV20-1 and TRBJ2-5; 10 bases match TRBD2. There are 14 residues in the CDR3. Trimming at V came to 7 bases and at J to 4 bases, leaving 9 bases not matched to a gene. Germline V gene lookup returns CDR1 DFQATT and CDR2 SNEGSKA (reference sequence). The CDR3 DNA is TGCAGTGGCGCCGGGAGCGGGAGGGGAGAGACCCAGTACTTC. This codes for CSGAGSGRGETQYF.

The genes are TRBV5-1 and TRBJ2-7; 10 bases match TRBD1. Looked up from germline, CDR1 is SGHRS and CDR2 is YFSETQ. This CDR3 region has 14 residues. V gave up 4 bases and J gave up 2 bases; unmatched junction bases: 3. This CDR3 reads CASSGTGVAYEQYF. Here the CDR3 DNA reads TGCGCCAGCAGCGGGACAGGGGTGGCCTACGAGCAGTACTTC.

This clonotype was seen ten or more times. The chain has TRBV27 and TRBJ2-2, with D perhaps matching TRBD1 or TRBD2 (6 bases each). CDR1 and CDR2 from the germline V gene are MNHEY and SMNVEV (reference sequence). Trimming pared 5 bases from V and 3 bases from J, leaving 16 bases between. This CDR3 has 16 residues. CDR3 sequence (DNA): TGTGCCAGCAGTACAAGGGGGAGGTCGTACACCGGGGAGCTGTTTTTT. Translating gives CASSTRGRSYTGELFF.

To note about this clonotype: One junction end disagrees with the germline gene, perhaps due to a read error. V gene TRBV7-8 combines with J gene TRBJ2-3, with no clear D. The CDR3 has 15 amino acids. CDR1 is SGHVS, CDR2 FQNEAQ, per germline. The DNA for the CDR3 is TGTACCAGCAGCACCCTGGGTAACGGCACAGATACGCAGTATTTT. Residues: CTSSTLGNGTDTQYF.